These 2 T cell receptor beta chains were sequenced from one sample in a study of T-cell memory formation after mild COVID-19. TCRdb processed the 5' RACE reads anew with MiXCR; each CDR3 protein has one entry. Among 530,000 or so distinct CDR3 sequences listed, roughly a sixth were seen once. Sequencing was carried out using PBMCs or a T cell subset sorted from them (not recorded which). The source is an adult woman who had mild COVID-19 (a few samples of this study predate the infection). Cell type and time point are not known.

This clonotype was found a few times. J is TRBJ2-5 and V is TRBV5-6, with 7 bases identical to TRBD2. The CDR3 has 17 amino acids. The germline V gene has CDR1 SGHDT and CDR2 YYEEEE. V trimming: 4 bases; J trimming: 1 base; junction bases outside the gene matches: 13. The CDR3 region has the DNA TGTGCCAGCAGCCTGATCCTAGCGGAGGTCCTCCAAGAGACCCAGTACTTC. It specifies CASSLILAEVLQETQYF.

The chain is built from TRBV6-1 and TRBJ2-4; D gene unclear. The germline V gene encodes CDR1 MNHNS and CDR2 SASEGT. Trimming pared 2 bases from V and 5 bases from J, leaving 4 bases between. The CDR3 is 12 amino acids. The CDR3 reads CASSELQNIQYF. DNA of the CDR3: TGTGCCAGCAGTGAACTCCAAAACATTCAGTACTTC.